The source of this T cell receptor (beta chain) is a study of cytomegalovirus exposure and HLA in healthy donors. Overall study results and limits: In an earlier analysis, about 87% or about 30%: the productive usage of most TCR beta V segments. Highest at DRB1 and lowest at HLA-C, TCR association rates differed among HLA loci in a later analysis.

As regards this clone: Its matching antigen is unknown.

Primers for the PCR totalled 60 Vbeta and 13 Jbeta. Generated by immunoSEQ multiplex PCR, the TCRdb table keeps only in-frame clones and is missing some. The sample shows approximately 200,000 clones, around 86% of them seen only once. Germline values: CDR1 GTSNPN, CDR2 SVGIG (reference sequence). This CDR3 has 14 amino acids. Trimming removed 2 bases at V and 5 bases at J, with 13 bases between. This sequence joins TRBV30 and TRBJ1-5, with a weak D call TRBD1 (5 bases). The specimen sequenced was PBMCs. This sequence originates from a woman aged 50 to 60 in good health and CMV-seropositive. CDR3 nucleotides: TGTGCCTGGAGTCCACCAGGGTTTTATCAGCCCCAGCATTTT. This gives the protein CAWSPPGFYQPQHF. The full variable domain, rest sourced from reference TRBV30 and TRBJ1-5, is SQTIHQWPATLVQPVGSPLSLECTVEGTSNPNLYWYRQAAGRGLQLLFYSVGIGQISSEVPQNLSASRPQDRQFILSSKKLLLSDSGFYLCAWSPPGFYQPQHFGDGTRLSIL.